This T cell receptor beta chain was sequenced for a study of CD8+ T cells in alopecia areata. Study context: Treated patients were given 5 to 10 mg oral tofacitinib twice daily. Findings and caveats of the study: Affected scalp, especially in alopecia totalis/universalis, had a higher clonality than normal scalp did. Among the top 100, expanded CD8+ clones, as well as scalp clonality, were significantly decreased by tofacitinib.

Noted treatment: oral pan-JAK inhibitor, 5-10 mg twice daily. A FACSAria was used to sort CD4+ and CD8+ T cells. These cells came from PBMCs. CDR3 length: 13 residues. Germline assignment: CDR1 GTSNPN and CDR2 SVGIG (reference sequence). V lost 1 base and J lost 0, with 4 bases in between. The table lists this clone with a count of one. The antigen is not known. It was cDNA, reverse transcribed from extracted RNA, that served as the sequencing template. Profiled with immunoSEQ multiplex PCR; TCRdb holds only in-frame clones, not every one. There are around 140,000 clones in the sample; 85% to 90% occur only once, and less than 15% lies in the top ten.

This clonotype originated in a human donor with alopecia areata. The sequencing used CD8+ T cells sorted from blood, collected at week 4, from a patient treated with tofacitinib. The chain combines TRBV30 with TRBJ1-5; D is ambiguous. The CDR3 DNA reads as TGTGCCTGGAGTGGGTATAGCAATCAGCCCCAGCATTTT. Residues: CAWSGYSNQPQHF.